Included here is one T cell receptor beta chain sequence, with context. TCRdb's table, derived via immunoSEQ multiplex PCR, lists solely in-frame clones and lacks some. The repertoire holds about 79,000 clones, with roughly 94% as singletons. The record originates from a study of OX40 agonist ivuxolimab in advanced cancers. Study details: Those treated in dose escalation had hepatocellular carcinoma, melanoma, renal cell cancer or head and neck cancer. The mean age was approximately 60 years, ranging from about 23 to 79, with 82.7% of participants male.

The sequenced sample was CD4+ or CD8+ T cells sorted from blood, obtained in a trial of the OX40 agonist ivuxolimab. This TCR came from an adult with an advanced solid tumor such as melanoma, head and neck, liver or kidney cancer.

The CDR3 DNA is TGTGCCAGCAGCCTTAATGAAAAACTGTTTTTT. Translation gives CASSLNEKLFF. J is TRBJ1-4 and V is TRBV5-5; D is unclear. This CDR3 has 11 amino acids. The ends were cut back, 4 bases at V and 4 bases at J, with 2 bases in the middle. In germline, CDR1 is SGHKS, CDR2 YYEKEE (reference sequence). Looking up the rest from reference TRBV5-5 and TRBJ1-4 gives the full variable domain: DAGVTQSPTHLIKTRGQQVTLRCSPISGHKSVSWYQQVLGQGPQFIFQYYEKEERGRGNFPDRFSARQFPNYSSELNVNALLLGDSALYLCASSLNEKLFFGSGTQLSVL.